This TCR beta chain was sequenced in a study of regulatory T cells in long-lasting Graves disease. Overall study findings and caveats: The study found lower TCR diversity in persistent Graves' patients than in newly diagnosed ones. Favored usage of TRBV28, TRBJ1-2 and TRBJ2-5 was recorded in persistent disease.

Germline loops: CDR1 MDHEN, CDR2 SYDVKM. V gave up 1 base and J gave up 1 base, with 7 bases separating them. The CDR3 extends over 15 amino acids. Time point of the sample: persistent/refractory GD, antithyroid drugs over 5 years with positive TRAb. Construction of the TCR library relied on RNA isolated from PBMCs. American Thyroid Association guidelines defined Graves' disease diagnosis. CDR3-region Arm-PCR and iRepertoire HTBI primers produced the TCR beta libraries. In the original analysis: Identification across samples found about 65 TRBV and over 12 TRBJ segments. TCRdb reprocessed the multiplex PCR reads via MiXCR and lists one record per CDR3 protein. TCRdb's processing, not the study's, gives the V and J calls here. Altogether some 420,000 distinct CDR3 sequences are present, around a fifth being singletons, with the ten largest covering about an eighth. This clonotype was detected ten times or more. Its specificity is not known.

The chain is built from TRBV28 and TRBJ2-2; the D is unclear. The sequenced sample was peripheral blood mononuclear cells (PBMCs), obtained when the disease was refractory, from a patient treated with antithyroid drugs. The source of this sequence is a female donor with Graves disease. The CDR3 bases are TGTGCCAGCAGTTTATTAAAGGGGAACACCGGGGAGCTGTTTTTT. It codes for CASSLLKGNTGELFF.